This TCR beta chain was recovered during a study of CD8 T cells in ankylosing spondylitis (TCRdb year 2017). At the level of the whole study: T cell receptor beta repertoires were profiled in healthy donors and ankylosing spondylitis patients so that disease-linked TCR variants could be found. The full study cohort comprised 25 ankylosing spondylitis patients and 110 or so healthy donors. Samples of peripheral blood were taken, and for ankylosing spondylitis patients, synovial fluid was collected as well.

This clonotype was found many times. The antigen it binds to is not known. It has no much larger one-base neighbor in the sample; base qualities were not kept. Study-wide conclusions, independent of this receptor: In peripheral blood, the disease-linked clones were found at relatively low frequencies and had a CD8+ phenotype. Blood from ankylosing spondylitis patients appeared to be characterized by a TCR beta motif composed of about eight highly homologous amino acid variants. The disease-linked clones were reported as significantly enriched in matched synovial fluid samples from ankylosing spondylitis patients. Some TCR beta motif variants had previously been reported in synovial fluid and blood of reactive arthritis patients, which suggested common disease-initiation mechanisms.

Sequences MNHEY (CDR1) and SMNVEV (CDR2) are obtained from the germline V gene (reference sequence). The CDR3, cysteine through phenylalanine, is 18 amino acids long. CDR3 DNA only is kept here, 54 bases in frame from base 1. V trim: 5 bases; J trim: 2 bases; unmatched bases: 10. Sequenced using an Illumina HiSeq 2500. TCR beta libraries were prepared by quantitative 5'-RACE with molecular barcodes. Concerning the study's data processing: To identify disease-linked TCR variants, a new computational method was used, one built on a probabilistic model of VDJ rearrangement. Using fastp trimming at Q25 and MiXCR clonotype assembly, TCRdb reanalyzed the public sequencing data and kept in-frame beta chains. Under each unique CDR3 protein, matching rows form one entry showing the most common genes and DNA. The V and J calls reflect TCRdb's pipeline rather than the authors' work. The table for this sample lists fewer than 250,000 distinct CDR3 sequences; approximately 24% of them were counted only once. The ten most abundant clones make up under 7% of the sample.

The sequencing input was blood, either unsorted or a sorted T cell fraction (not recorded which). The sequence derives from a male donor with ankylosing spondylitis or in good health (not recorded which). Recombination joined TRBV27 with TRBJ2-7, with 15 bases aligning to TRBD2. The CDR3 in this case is CASSLGLAGGTRTYEQYF. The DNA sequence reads TGTGCCAGCAGTCTCGGACTAGCGGGAGGGACGCGAACCTACGAGCAGTACTTC.